The clone carrying this TCR beta chain occurred a few times. Its antigen is still unknown. The data were taken from a study of cytomegalovirus exposure and HLA in healthy donors. Notes on the study in general: In vitro confirmation showed a few CMV-associated chains to be CMV antigen specific.

The germline V gene has CDR1 SGHTA and CDR2 FQGTGA. With V trimmed by 4 bases and J by 4 bases, 6 bases remained unmatched. There are 15 residues in the CDR3. Libraries were prepared by immunoSEQ multiplex PCR; TCRdb keeps only in-frame clonotypes and omits some of them. Of about 180,000 clones listed, approximately 86% are singletons. The rearrangement uses TRBV7-3 and TRBJ2-2; 7 bases map to TRBD2. Sequenced input: PBMCs. The receptor's source is a man aged 18 to 30 in good health and CMV-seropositive. DNA of the CDR3: TGTGCCAGCAGCTCTGGCCCGGGGGGCACCGGGGAGCTGTTTTTT. It yields the protein CASSSGPGGTGELFF.